This T cell receptor beta chain was documented in a study of blood T cell repertoires in COVID-19. Study as a whole: The United States, Italy and Spain were the sources of the acute and convalescent COVID-19 samples. Sample material is recorded as cDNA or gDNA derived from T cells, B-cell-depleted T cells, or PBMCs.

Germline V gene lookup returns CDR1 PRHDT and CDR2 FYEKMQ (reference sequence). V gave up 5 bases and J gave up 5 bases, with 18 bases separating them. The CDR3 is made up of 15 amino acids. In the authors' methods: Reference gene primers were amplified, and this amplification served to estimate nucleated cell counts. Generated by immunoSEQ multiplex PCR, the TCRdb table keeps only in-frame clones and is missing some. V and J calls and clone size are given by that table; D and trimming were obtained from the DNA. The sample holds about 61,000 clones; almost 90% are singletons and the top ten take over 20%.

Material: peripheral blood. The V gene is TRBV13, the J gene TRBJ2-5, with D hard to call. The origin of this receptor is a woman in her fifties or sixties with active or convalescent COVID-19. Here the CDR3 DNA reads TGTGCCAGCAGCGTATGGAGAAGTAGTCTGGAGACCCAGTACTTC. Its translation: CASSVWRSSLETQYF.